The 2 T cell receptor beta chains below come from one sample, sequenced in a study of control samples from healthy donors and cancer patients. Repertoires were generated with immunoSEQ multiplex PCR, while TCRdb's copy carries only in-frame clones and drops some. This table holds just under 150,000 clones, about 91% found once. Material for sequencing was blood. These receptors originate from a man aged 25-45 years in good health.

V gene TRBV19 combines with J gene TRBJ1-1; 8 bases line up with TRBD1. The CDR3 length is 14 residues. V gave up 4 bases and J gave up 3 bases; unmatched junction bases: 4. Germline loops: CDR1 LNHDA, CDR2 SQIVND (reference sequence). CDR3 loop: CASSRGQGDTEAFF. The CDR3 DNA is TGTGCCAGTAGTAGAGGACAGGGAGACACTGAAGCTTTCTTT. The whole variable domain, filled in from reference TRBV19 and TRBJ1-1, reads DGGITQSPKYLFRKEGQNVTLSCEQNLNHDAMYWYRQDPGQGLRLIYYSQIVNDFQKGDIAEGYSVSREKKESFPLTVTSAQKNPTAFYLCASSRGQGDTEAFFGQGTRLTVV.

The V and J genes are TRBV27 and TRBJ2-3, with 7 bases identical to TRBD1. The CDR3 consists of 16 residues. V was clipped by 10 bases and J by 5 bases; unmatched bases: 18. Germline CDR1 is MNHEY and CDR2 is SMNVEV (reference sequence). The CDR3 DNA is TGTGCCACACTAAACAGGGGCGCAGGTTTTGGAGATACGCAGTATTTT. Translating gives CATLNRGAGFGDTQYF.